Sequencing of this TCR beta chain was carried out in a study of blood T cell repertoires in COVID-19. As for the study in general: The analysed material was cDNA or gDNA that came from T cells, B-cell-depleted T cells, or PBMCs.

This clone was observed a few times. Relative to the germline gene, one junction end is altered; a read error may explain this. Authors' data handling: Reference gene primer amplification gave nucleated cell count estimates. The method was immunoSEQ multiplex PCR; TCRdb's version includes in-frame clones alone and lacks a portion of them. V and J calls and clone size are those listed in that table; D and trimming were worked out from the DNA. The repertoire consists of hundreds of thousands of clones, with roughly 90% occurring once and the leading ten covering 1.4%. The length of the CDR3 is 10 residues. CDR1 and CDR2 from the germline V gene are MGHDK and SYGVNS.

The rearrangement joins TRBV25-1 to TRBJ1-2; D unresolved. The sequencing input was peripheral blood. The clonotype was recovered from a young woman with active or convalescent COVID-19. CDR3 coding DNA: TGTGCCAGCAGTGAACAAGCGGTACACTTC. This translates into CASSEQAVHF.